This T cell receptor beta chain was observed in a study of cytomegalovirus exposure and HLA in healthy donors. The CDR3 has 18 residues. It was with 60 Vbeta and 13 Jbeta primers that the PCR ran. Clones were sequenced by immunoSEQ multiplex PCR, and TCRdb holds only the in-frame ones, with some missing. The sample features fewer than 150,000 clones, with 2% in its top ten. The sequence was collected from a woman aged 55 to 70 in good health and CMV-seronegative. This chain joins TRBV12-2 and TRBJ2-3; the tabulated D call, TRBD2, remains unverified against the DNA. TRBV12-2 has pseudogene status. The sequencing input was PBMCs. The CDR3 loop reads CASRSKTTSGTSTDTQYF. As DNA, the CDR3 is TGTGCAAGTCGTTCGAAAACTACTAGCGGAACTAGCACAGATACGCAGTATTTT.